These 14 T cell receptor beta chains came from one sample sequenced in a study of blood T cells in healthy people across ages. With a J-beta primer mix and a sample-barcoded 5' primer, a second PCR ran 7 to 11 cycles. TCRdb redid the calling of the 5' RACE reads with MiXCR, one entry per CDR3 protein. Here the sample spans approximately 880,000 distinct CDR3 sequences, about 44% being singletons. Sequenced input: blood. Every receptor here comes from a young man in good health.

This clonotype was observed a handful of times. This chain joins TRBV20-1 and TRBJ2-1, with a tentative D call TRBD2 (5 bases). The CDR3 covers 13 residues. Germline CDR1 and CDR2: DFQATT and SNEGSKA (reference sequence). V lost 6 bases, J lost 8 bases, and 17 bases lay in between. For the CDR3, the DNA is TGCAGTGCCCGTGGCGCTACCGGGGATGAGCAGTTCTTC. Translation gives CSARGATGDEQFF.

CDR3 coding DNA: TGTGCCAGCAGTTACGTGGGGGGTATGAATGAGCAGTACTTC. Its protein product is CASSYVGGMNEQYF. This rearrangement joins TRBV6-2 or TRBV6-3 to TRBJ2-5; D perhaps matches TRBD2 (6 bases). Trimming cost V 2 bases and J 11 bases, with 18 bases left between them. The germline gives CDR1 MNHEY, CDR2 SVGEGT. CDR3 length: 14 residues.

The chain links TRBV9 to TRBJ2-1; D gene uncertain. Trimming took 0 bases from V and 0 from J, leaving 10 bases between them. Germline CDR1 reads SGDLS; CDR2 reads YYNGEE. The CDR3 consists of 16 residues. The CDR3 bases are TGTGCCAGCAGCGTAGCTGGAGAGCCCTCCTACAATGAGCAGTTCTTC. Translating gives CASSVAGEPSYNEQFF.

The table lists this clonotype with a count of one. V is TRBV3-1 and J is TRBJ2-7; no clear D. Germline CDR1 reads LGHDT; CDR2 reads YNNKEL (reference sequence). Trimming left V 0 bases short and J 9 bases short, with 12 bases between. This CDR3 comprises 13 residues. DNA of the CDR3: TGTGCCAGCAGCCAAGATCTCTCCGGGCGGCAGTACTTC. Amino acids: CASSQDLSGRQYF.

This clonotype was counted between two and nine times. This chain connects TRBV7-2 to TRBJ1-5; no firm D call. Trimming took off 0 bases at V and 6 bases at J, with 6 bases between the two ends. Per germline, CDR1 SGHTA and CDR2 FQGNSA. This CDR3 contains 13 residues. This chain's CDR3 is CASSLAESQPQHF. The CDR3 nucleotides are TGTGCCAGCAGCTTAGCCGAGAGTCAGCCCCAGCATTTT.

This clonotype was counted only a few times. The chain is built from TRBV4-1 and TRBJ2-7; TRBD2 matches at 8 bases. J lost 3 bases, V lost 0 bases, and 4 bases had no gene match. This CDR3 comprises 15 residues. Per the germline V gene, CDR1 is MGHRA and CDR2 is YSYEKL. CDR3 amino acids: CASSQDRGLVYEQYF. The CDR3 coding sequence is TGCGCCAGCAGCCAAGATCGGGGACTAGTCTACGAGCAGTACTTC.

Here the CDR3 reads CSARESRGTGVEQYF. The CDR3 DNA is TGCAGTGCTAGAGAATCCCGGGGGACAGGGGTCGAGCAGTACTTC. The chain links TRBV20-1 to TRBJ2-7, with 10 nucleotides matching TRBD1. V gave up 0 bases and J gave up 6 bases; unmatched junction bases: 8. Germline CDR1 is DFQATT and CDR2 is SNEGSKA (reference sequence). This CDR3 region has 15 residues.

This clonotype was detected only a few times. The V call is TRBV7-9, the J call TRBJ1-2; D remains unclear. CDR3 length: 14 amino acids. V lost 1 base to trimming and J lost 0 bases, with 6 bases between them. CDR1 is SEHNR, CDR2 FQNEAQ, per germline (reference sequence). The CDR3 sequence is CASSLDLTNYGYTF. CDR3 DNA sequence: TGTGCCAGCAGCTTAGACCTGACTAACTATGGCTACACCTTC.

This clonotype turned up a few times. The chain joins TRBV20-1 to TRBJ2-5; the D gene is possibly TRBD2 (6 bases). Per the germline V gene, CDR1 is DFQATT and CDR2 is SNEGSKA (reference sequence). CDR3 length: 15 residues. The V gene lost 5 bases and the J gene lost 1 base, with 17 bases spanning the gap. CDR3 sequence (DNA): TGCAGTGCTCGTCTAGCGCCTTTGCCCCAAGAGACCCAGTACTTC. It encodes CSARLAPLPQETQYF.

This clonotype came up a few times. The gene calls are TRBV5-6 and TRBJ2-5, with D possibly matching TRBD1 (5 bases). The J call may be faulty, since TRBJ2-7 better matches the DNA end. The CDR3 is made up of 15 amino acids. CDR1 and CDR2 (germline): SGHDT, YYEEEE. For the CDR3, the DNA is TGTGCCAGCAGCTTGGATTACAGGCCTACCTACGAGCAGTACTTC. Translation: CASSLDYRPTYEQYF.

V usage is TRBV28 and J usage is TRBJ1-2; D is possibly TRBD1 (5 bases). The CDR3 is 20 amino acids. V lost 4 bases to trimming and J lost 0 bases, with 27 bases between them. Germline CDR1 is MDHEN and CDR2 is SYDVKM. CDR3 DNA: TGTGCCAGCAGTTCCATACGAAGGATGGGGGTCCGGGGAACTAACTATGGCTACACCTTC. Translating it yields CASSSIRRMGVRGTNYGYTF.

The table lists this clonotype with many counts. The chain links TRBV25-1 to TRBJ1-4; D possibly corresponds to TRBD1 (5 bases). The V end was cut by 3 bases, the J end by 8 bases, with 16 bases between. CDR1 is MGHDK and CDR2 is SYGVNS in the germline V gene. The CDR3 is 15 residues long. This chain's CDR3 is CASSDWGREGEKLFF. The DNA for the CDR3 is TGTGCCAGCAGTGACTGGGGCAGGGAGGGCGAAAAACTGTTTTTT. The full variable domain, its missing parts supplied by reference TRBV25-1 and TRBJ1-4, is EADIYQTPRYLVIGTGKKITLECSQTMGHDKMYWYQQDPGMELHLIHYSYGVNSTEKGDLSSESTVSRIRTEHFPLTLESARPSHTSQYLCASSDWGREGEKLFFGSGTQLSVL.

This clonotype turned up a few times. This chain uses TRBV6-1 with TRBJ2-3; 10 bases line up with TRBD2. The CDR3 is 16 residues long. Trimming took 4 bases from V and 1 from J; bases not matched to a gene: 5. CDR1 is MNHNS and CDR2 is SASEGT in the germline V gene. CDR3 sequence: CASSAQSGGGTDTQYF. In nucleotides, the CDR3 is TGTGCCAGCAGTGCCCAGAGCGGGGGGGGCACAGATACGCAGTATTTT.

V is TRBV12-3 or TRBV12-4 and J is TRBJ1-2; 7 bases line up with TRBD1. The J segment lost 2 bases and the V segment lost 0 bases, leaving 3 bases of the junction unmatched. There are 15 residues in the CDR3. The CDR3: CASSLADRVNYGYTF. CDR3 nucleotides: TGTGCCAGCAGTTTAGCCGACAGGGTGAACTATGGCTACACCTTC.